This T cell receptor beta chain was captured in a study of human T cells and chemical hapten exposure. Looking at the study overall: Patients, a majority of them female, were diagnosed with alopecia areata, totalis or universalis. General study points: TCRs exceeding a frequency of 1 in 1000 stayed unchanged under DPC sensitization.

V was clipped by 7 bases and J by 4 bases; unmatched bases: 6. This CDR3 region has 13 residues. Germline V gene lookup returns CDR1 SQVTM and CDR2 ANQGSEA. This clonotype showed up many times. Its antigen is currently unknown. The time point was: patch test 3, about 24 weeks after DPC sensitization. Treatment noted: therapeutic diphenylcyclopropenone sensitization with weekly scalp DPC. TCRdb passed the RACE reads through MiXCR, listing each CDR3 protein once. The sample has 95,000 to 150,000 distinct CDR3 sequences, approximately 10% seen once; the top ten hold under 2.5%. The chain links TRBV29-1 to TRBJ2-1; 8 bases are shared with TRBD2. The clonotype comes from a woman between 45 and 65 years old with alopecia areata. Some clones in this sample may be carry-over from other donors' samples. The specimen comprised whole blood, sampled in connection with sensitization to the hapten diphenylcyclopropenone (DPC). CDR3 amino acids: CSAGGTAYNEQFF. As DNA, the CDR3 is TGCAGCGCGGGGGGGACTGCTTACAATGAGCAGTTCTTC.